The present T cell receptor (beta chain) was sequenced within a study of T cell responses to AZD1222 COVID-19 vaccine. As for the study in general: Pooled together were second doses at about 4 or about 12 weeks. Findings and limits, study-wide: Variant regions that are unmutated are reportedly the target of nearly half of spike-specific TCRs. Spike-spanning, vaccine-associated CD4 TCRs were dominant at 160-218 and 743-854.

Using immunoSEQ multiplex PCR, the repertoire was profiled, and TCRdb retains in-frame clones only, with some absent. The sample has 150,000 or so clones, roughly 94% seen once. About this clone itself: Its antigen is still unknown.

V lost 4 bases and J lost 4, with 13 bases in between. Germline V gene data show CDR1 as MGHRA and CDR2 as YSYEKL. There are 14 residues in the CDR3. The receptor was derived from an adult in good health. The chain links TRBV4-1 to TRBJ1-2; D possibly corresponds to TRBD1 (5 bases). Sequenced here: peripheral blood, sampled on day 0 of AZD1222 vaccination. The DNA for the CDR3 is TGCGCCAGCAGCCCCCCGACAGCATCCTATGGCTACACCTTC. It codes for CASSPPTASYGYTF.